These T cell receptor beta chains were read from a single sample in a study of beta chain features in type 1 diabetes. Data came from immunoSEQ multiplex PCR; TCRdb stores just in-frame clones and leaves some out. This sample has some 640,000 clones, with roughly 13% found just once. Sequencing was performed on naive CD4+ T cells from blood. These receptors were taken from a man aged 18-30 years with type 1 diabetes. The CDR3 runs from the conserved cysteine through the conserved F or W. Fields, in order: clone size, V gene, CDR3 protein. A clone size is listed for some rows: how often the clone was seen (once, few, many), or a class if it is expanded.

few TRBV4-1 CASSHTVDRGLRQPQHF
few TRBV9 CASGGTYSNQPQHF
few TRBV2 CASSSAGQSHSNQPQHF
- TRBV5-1 CASSLVGYNEQFF
few TRBV5-1 CASSPTVGNGYTF
many TRBV25-1 CASRHYNEQFF
- TRBV5-6 CASRFFPPGGGTEAFF
few TRBV30 CAAQSSYEQYF
- TRBV9 CASSSDSGANVLTF
- TRBV29-1 CSVGFPGLTYEQYF
few TRBV30 CAWSPGGSGYTF
few TRBV7-9 CASSSSLNTEAFF
- TRBV28 CASSADSINEQFF
few TRBV7-2 CASSLELVLNEQFF
- TRBV7-2 CASSPRLATSTDTQYF
- TRBV2 CASSMTGYSNQPQHF
- TRBV7-9 CASSLEIGQPQHF
few TRBV7-9 CASSMGGVYEQYF
few TRBV30 CAWSATSSYEQYF
few TRBV27 CARRTGASPEFNEKLFF
- TRBV2 CASSDPSRQRGGGYTF
- TRBV7-2 CASSLTLAGGQAGELFF
few TRBV9 CASSVGLGQGYEQYF
- TRBV29-1 CSVERGIGSDTQYF
few TRBV28 CASSRTGSETQYF
few TRBV28 CASSFGRGLSYEQYF
- TRBV30 CAWSVQGVRTEAFF
few TRBV29-1 CSVTGTDTQYF
few TRBV4-1 CASSQEPTGTGRDIQYF
few TRBV7-9 CASSLAGGDTQYF
few TRBV27 CASSLLTGRSYNEQFF
few TRBV7-9 CATLAYGYTF
few TRBV7-9 CASSSDRDSSGGPYEQYF
- TRBV23-1 CASRGGTYEQYF
- TRBV6-5 CASSYTDRGYEQYF
- TRBV7-6 CASSPRTSGVNEQFF
few TRBV28 CASSNLRGTGELFF
- TRBV9 CASSNFSRVRDEQFF
few TRBV5-4 CASSPVEGARGYTF
few TRBV19 CASSRLAGPSYEQYF